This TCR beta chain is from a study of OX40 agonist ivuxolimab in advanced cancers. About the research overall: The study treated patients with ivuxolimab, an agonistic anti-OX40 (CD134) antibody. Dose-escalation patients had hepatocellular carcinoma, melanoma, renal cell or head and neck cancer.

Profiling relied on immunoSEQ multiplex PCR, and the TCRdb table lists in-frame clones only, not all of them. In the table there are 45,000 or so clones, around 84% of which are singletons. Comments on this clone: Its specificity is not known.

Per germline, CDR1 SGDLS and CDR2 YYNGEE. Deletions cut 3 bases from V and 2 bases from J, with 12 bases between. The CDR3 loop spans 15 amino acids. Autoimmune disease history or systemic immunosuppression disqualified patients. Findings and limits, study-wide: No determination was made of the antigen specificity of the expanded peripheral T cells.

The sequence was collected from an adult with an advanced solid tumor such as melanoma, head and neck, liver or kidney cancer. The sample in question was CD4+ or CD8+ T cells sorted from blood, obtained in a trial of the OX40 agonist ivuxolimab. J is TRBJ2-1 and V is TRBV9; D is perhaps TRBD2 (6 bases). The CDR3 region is CASSARDSTYNEQFF. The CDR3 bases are TGTGCCAGCAGCGCCCGGGACTCCACCTACAATGAGCAGTTCTTC.